The present TCR beta chain was sequenced within a study of blood T cell repertoires in COVID-19 (dated by TCRdb to 2019 to 2021). With respect to the entire study: The collaborator samples originated in the United States, Italy and Spain and spanned the acute and convalescent phases of COVID-19. Sample metadata almost always included a de-identified subject ID, COVID-19 status, age in years and sex. The repertoires were made available in a free public database intended to serve as a resource for research on the immune response to SARS-CoV-2. The material from the prospective study consisted of cDNA or gDNA derived from T cells, B-cell-depleted T cells, or PBMCs. The samples were drawn from two sources: the first 160 participants of the ongoing ImmuneRACE study, and over 1,000 subjects contributed by 6 global collaborators. The dataset comprised deeply sampled blood TCRbeta repertoires from subjects exposed to, actively infected with, or recovered from COVID-19. Where HLA class I and class II types were available, the types were taken from metadata supplied by the sample provider, not from assay-based typing. Points the paper makes about the study in general: The quantity of clinical and demographic metadata differed by source and by participant and was supplied without curation.

Remarks on this clone: Its antigen is unknown. The sample holds no much larger clone one base away, and base qualities are not on file. This CDR3 is also generated by other DNA sequences in the sample.

Trimmed from V: 3 bases; trimmed from J: 4 bases; junction bases lacking a gene match: 1. The germline V gene encodes CDR1 KGHSH and CDR2 LQKENI. The CDR3, cysteine through phenylalanine, is 14 amino acids long. The DNA shown is the 42-base CDR3, in frame from base 1. TCRbeta CDR3 regions were amplified from genomic DNA by means of the immunoSEQ Assay, a bias-controlled multiplex PCR. The study's own analysis went as follows. Within the assay, amplification of reference gene primers was used to estimate how many nucleated cells each sample contained. Sequence reads were collapsed and filtered to measure the absolute abundance of every unique TCRbeta CDR3 rearrangement. Productive Simpson clonality was computed per sample as the square root of Simpson's diversity index over productive rearrangements. In its TCRdb copy, this immuneACCESS table keeps in-frame sequences only and misses some clones. Where compared with another copy, unresolved V genes explain less than half of these, and the others have no known cause. V and J calls and clone size follow that table, whereas D and trimming were derived from the DNA. This sample is represented by 95,000 to 100,000 clones; 70% to 85% of them were singletons. The ten largest clones capture 20% to 25% of the sample.

The collaborating institutions used their own protocols to collect whole blood in K2EDTA tubes. Collaborator samples were shipped for TCRbeta analysis as frozen whole blood, isolated PBMCs, or DNA extracted from either sample type. The sample comprised peripheral blood. The sequence joins TRBV18 to TRBJ1-5, and 9 junctional nucleotides match TRBD1. The origin of this receptor is a human donor in a cohort sampled during active COVID-19. The DNA sequence follows: TGTGCCAGCTCACCCGGACAGGGGAATCAGCCCCAGCATTTT. This translates into CASSPGQGNQPQHF.